The table lists the clone carrying this T cell receptor beta chain with a few counts. The antigen remains undetermined. Generated by immunoSEQ multiplex PCR, the TCRdb table keeps only in-frame clones and is missing some. The profile covers 100,000 to 150,000 clones, with 89% appearing a single time and roughly 2% taken by the ten largest. The data were taken from a study of cytomegalovirus exposure and HLA in healthy donors. Study results and limitations: Cytomegalovirus-associated TCR beta chains were listed, numbering 164. The dataset shows that most TCR sequences were rare, while some public TCRs occurred in many donors. Cytomegalovirus status was reportedly diagnosed by the classifier with high specificity and sensitivity.

This CDR3 has 14 residues. Germline values: CDR1 SGHNT, CDR2 YYREEE (reference sequence). V lost 4 bases, J lost 8 bases, and 9 bases stayed unmatched. This chain links TRBV5-4 with TRBJ1-2; 9 bases align to TRBD1. The sequenced sample was PBMCs. The source is a woman aged 18-29 years in good health and CMV-seronegative. The chain's CDR3 is CASSGPGTGYGYTF. The CDR3 coding sequence is TGTGCCAGCAGCGGGCCCGGGACAGGGTACGGCTACACCTTC.